Each of the 6 T cell receptor beta chains below was sequenced from the same sample in a study of OX40 agonist ivuxolimab in advanced cancers. Libraries were prepared by immunoSEQ multiplex PCR; TCRdb keeps only in-frame clonotypes and omits some of them. Here the sample spans tens of thousands of clones, roughly 84% being singletons. Material: CD4+ or CD8+ T cells sorted from blood, obtained in a trial of the OX40 agonist ivuxolimab. Receptor source: an adult with an advanced solid tumor such as melanoma, head and neck, liver or kidney cancer.

The chain employs TRBV2 and TRBJ2-1; D might be TRBD1 or TRBD2, each matching 5 bases. The germline V gene has CDR1 SNHLY and CDR2 FYNNEI. V shed 5 bases and J shed 8 bases, with 10 bases lying between them. This CDR3 region has 12 residues. The CDR3, as DNA: TGTGCCAGCAGTACGGGGCTCCATGAGCAGTTCTTC. Translated: CASSTGLHEQFF.

CDR3: CASSMVDRLNTEAFF. The CDR3 coding sequence is TGTGCCAGTAGTATGGTTGACAGGTTGAACACTGAAGCTTTCTTT. The genes are TRBV19 and TRBJ1-1, with D possibly TRBD1 on 6 matching bases. CDR1 and CDR2 from the germline V gene are LNHDA and SQIVND (reference sequence). CDR3 length: 15 residues. V lost 3 bases and J lost 0, with 11 bases in between.

The chain has TRBV18 and TRBJ2-7; perhaps TRBD2 as D (5 bases). CDR1 KGHSH and CDR2 LQKENI come from the germline V gene. Trimming pared 3 bases from V and 9 bases from J, leaving 15 bases between. This CDR3 is 13 amino acids long. The CDR3 DNA reads TGTGCCAGCTCACCTCCGGGCGGGCGCGGGCAGTACTTC. Its translation is CASSPPGGRGQYF.

This sequence joins TRBV28 and TRBJ1-2; TRBD1 is a possible D gene (6 bases). The germline gives CDR1 MDHEN, CDR2 SYDVKM. Trimming pared 5 bases from V and 5 bases from J, leaving 15 bases between. The CDR3 is 14 residues long. This chain's CDR3 is CASSPGTLFYGYTF. The CDR3 nucleotides are TGTGCCAGCAGTCCCGGGACACTATTTTATGGCTACACCTTC.

The genes are TRBV5-1 and TRBJ2-5; 8 bases fit TRBD1. Germline CDR1 is SGHRS and CDR2 is YFSETQ. The V and J ends lost 0 bases and 2 bases, in that order; junction bases with no gene match: 3. This CDR3 is 15 amino acids long. In DNA, the CDR3 is TGCGCCAGCAGCTTGGGAAGGACAGGGCAAGAGACCCAGTACTTC. The encoded protein is CASSLGRTGQETQYF. The full variable domain, completed using reference TRBV5-1 and TRBJ2-5, is KAGVTQTPRYLIKTRGQQVTLSCSPISGHRSVSWYQQTPGQGLQFLFEYFSETQRNKGNFPGRFSGRQFSNSRSEMNVSTLELGDSALYLCASSLGRTGQETQYFGPGTRLLVL.

The chain links TRBV5-1 to TRBJ1-6; 11 bases are a match to TRBD1. There are 16 residues in the CDR3. Germline V gene sequence: CDR1 SGHRS, CDR2 YFSETQ. The V segment lost 4 bases and the J segment 10 bases; nucleotides outside the gene matches: 10. CDR3 sequence reads: CASSTSGTGGDSPLHF. CDR3 in DNA: TGCGCCAGCAGCACCTCCGGGACAGGGGGAGACTCACCCCTCCACTTT.